This entry features one T cell receptor (beta chain) sequence. Its cognate antigen is unknown. Amplified TCR beta CDR3 regions derived from RNA transcripts. First-round RT-PCR of the TCR CDR3 relied on the HTBI primer set. MiXCR, applied by TCRdb to the multiplex PCR reads, yields one record per CDR3 protein. The sample consists of roughly 580,000 distinct CDR3 sequences, around 42% of them appearing once. Newly diagnosed hyperthyroidism patients aged 18 to 65 years had disease lasting under 2 months. Between the trimmed V and J ends, which lost 6 bases and 7 bases, there was a span of 13 bases. Germline CDR1 SNHLY, CDR2 FYNNEI. The CDR3 has 12 residues. These data belong to a study of T cells in Graves' hyperthyroidism and ophthalmopathy. Study findings and constraints: Expanded thyroid clonotypes (above 0.001) were mostly also found in blood.

This receptor was obtained from a woman aged 18-29 years with Graves' hyperthyroidism. The chain recombines TRBV2 with TRBJ2-7; D gene unclear. Material for sequencing was peripheral blood or thyroid tissue (not recorded which). The DNA of the CDR3 is TGTGCCAGCAGCCAGCAGACGGGTGAGCAGTACTTC. This encodes CASSQQTGEQYF.